The clone carrying this T cell receptor beta chain was counted a few times. Its antigen is not identified. TCRdb re-analysed the reads in MiXCR, keeping a single row per CDR3 protein. This sample has about 700,000 distinct CDR3 sequences; roughly a third occur once, and the top ten carry around a sixth. The data were obtained in a study of T cell repertoires in cytomegalovirus infection. Overall study: Both a matching HLA type and CMV infection were indicated by public TCR beta signatures. General study findings and limits: CMV carriers having the relevant HLA were flagged by cumulative public TCR beta family frequency.

CDR3 length: 17 amino acids. V dropped 1 base and J dropped 0 bases, with 13 bases sitting between them. Germline V gene data show CDR1 as MDHEN and CDR2 as SYDVKM. The receptor comes from a human donor in good health (CMV status not recorded). Some clones in this sample may be carry-over from other donors' samples. This sequence joins TRBV28 and TRBJ1-5; D not resolved. Source: cultured PBMCs, taken from culture after CMV antigen stimulation. As DNA, the CDR3 is TGTGCCAGCAGTTTATTGGCACCTAGATATAGCAATCAGCCCCAGCATTTT. Translation gives CASSLLAPRYSNQPQHF.